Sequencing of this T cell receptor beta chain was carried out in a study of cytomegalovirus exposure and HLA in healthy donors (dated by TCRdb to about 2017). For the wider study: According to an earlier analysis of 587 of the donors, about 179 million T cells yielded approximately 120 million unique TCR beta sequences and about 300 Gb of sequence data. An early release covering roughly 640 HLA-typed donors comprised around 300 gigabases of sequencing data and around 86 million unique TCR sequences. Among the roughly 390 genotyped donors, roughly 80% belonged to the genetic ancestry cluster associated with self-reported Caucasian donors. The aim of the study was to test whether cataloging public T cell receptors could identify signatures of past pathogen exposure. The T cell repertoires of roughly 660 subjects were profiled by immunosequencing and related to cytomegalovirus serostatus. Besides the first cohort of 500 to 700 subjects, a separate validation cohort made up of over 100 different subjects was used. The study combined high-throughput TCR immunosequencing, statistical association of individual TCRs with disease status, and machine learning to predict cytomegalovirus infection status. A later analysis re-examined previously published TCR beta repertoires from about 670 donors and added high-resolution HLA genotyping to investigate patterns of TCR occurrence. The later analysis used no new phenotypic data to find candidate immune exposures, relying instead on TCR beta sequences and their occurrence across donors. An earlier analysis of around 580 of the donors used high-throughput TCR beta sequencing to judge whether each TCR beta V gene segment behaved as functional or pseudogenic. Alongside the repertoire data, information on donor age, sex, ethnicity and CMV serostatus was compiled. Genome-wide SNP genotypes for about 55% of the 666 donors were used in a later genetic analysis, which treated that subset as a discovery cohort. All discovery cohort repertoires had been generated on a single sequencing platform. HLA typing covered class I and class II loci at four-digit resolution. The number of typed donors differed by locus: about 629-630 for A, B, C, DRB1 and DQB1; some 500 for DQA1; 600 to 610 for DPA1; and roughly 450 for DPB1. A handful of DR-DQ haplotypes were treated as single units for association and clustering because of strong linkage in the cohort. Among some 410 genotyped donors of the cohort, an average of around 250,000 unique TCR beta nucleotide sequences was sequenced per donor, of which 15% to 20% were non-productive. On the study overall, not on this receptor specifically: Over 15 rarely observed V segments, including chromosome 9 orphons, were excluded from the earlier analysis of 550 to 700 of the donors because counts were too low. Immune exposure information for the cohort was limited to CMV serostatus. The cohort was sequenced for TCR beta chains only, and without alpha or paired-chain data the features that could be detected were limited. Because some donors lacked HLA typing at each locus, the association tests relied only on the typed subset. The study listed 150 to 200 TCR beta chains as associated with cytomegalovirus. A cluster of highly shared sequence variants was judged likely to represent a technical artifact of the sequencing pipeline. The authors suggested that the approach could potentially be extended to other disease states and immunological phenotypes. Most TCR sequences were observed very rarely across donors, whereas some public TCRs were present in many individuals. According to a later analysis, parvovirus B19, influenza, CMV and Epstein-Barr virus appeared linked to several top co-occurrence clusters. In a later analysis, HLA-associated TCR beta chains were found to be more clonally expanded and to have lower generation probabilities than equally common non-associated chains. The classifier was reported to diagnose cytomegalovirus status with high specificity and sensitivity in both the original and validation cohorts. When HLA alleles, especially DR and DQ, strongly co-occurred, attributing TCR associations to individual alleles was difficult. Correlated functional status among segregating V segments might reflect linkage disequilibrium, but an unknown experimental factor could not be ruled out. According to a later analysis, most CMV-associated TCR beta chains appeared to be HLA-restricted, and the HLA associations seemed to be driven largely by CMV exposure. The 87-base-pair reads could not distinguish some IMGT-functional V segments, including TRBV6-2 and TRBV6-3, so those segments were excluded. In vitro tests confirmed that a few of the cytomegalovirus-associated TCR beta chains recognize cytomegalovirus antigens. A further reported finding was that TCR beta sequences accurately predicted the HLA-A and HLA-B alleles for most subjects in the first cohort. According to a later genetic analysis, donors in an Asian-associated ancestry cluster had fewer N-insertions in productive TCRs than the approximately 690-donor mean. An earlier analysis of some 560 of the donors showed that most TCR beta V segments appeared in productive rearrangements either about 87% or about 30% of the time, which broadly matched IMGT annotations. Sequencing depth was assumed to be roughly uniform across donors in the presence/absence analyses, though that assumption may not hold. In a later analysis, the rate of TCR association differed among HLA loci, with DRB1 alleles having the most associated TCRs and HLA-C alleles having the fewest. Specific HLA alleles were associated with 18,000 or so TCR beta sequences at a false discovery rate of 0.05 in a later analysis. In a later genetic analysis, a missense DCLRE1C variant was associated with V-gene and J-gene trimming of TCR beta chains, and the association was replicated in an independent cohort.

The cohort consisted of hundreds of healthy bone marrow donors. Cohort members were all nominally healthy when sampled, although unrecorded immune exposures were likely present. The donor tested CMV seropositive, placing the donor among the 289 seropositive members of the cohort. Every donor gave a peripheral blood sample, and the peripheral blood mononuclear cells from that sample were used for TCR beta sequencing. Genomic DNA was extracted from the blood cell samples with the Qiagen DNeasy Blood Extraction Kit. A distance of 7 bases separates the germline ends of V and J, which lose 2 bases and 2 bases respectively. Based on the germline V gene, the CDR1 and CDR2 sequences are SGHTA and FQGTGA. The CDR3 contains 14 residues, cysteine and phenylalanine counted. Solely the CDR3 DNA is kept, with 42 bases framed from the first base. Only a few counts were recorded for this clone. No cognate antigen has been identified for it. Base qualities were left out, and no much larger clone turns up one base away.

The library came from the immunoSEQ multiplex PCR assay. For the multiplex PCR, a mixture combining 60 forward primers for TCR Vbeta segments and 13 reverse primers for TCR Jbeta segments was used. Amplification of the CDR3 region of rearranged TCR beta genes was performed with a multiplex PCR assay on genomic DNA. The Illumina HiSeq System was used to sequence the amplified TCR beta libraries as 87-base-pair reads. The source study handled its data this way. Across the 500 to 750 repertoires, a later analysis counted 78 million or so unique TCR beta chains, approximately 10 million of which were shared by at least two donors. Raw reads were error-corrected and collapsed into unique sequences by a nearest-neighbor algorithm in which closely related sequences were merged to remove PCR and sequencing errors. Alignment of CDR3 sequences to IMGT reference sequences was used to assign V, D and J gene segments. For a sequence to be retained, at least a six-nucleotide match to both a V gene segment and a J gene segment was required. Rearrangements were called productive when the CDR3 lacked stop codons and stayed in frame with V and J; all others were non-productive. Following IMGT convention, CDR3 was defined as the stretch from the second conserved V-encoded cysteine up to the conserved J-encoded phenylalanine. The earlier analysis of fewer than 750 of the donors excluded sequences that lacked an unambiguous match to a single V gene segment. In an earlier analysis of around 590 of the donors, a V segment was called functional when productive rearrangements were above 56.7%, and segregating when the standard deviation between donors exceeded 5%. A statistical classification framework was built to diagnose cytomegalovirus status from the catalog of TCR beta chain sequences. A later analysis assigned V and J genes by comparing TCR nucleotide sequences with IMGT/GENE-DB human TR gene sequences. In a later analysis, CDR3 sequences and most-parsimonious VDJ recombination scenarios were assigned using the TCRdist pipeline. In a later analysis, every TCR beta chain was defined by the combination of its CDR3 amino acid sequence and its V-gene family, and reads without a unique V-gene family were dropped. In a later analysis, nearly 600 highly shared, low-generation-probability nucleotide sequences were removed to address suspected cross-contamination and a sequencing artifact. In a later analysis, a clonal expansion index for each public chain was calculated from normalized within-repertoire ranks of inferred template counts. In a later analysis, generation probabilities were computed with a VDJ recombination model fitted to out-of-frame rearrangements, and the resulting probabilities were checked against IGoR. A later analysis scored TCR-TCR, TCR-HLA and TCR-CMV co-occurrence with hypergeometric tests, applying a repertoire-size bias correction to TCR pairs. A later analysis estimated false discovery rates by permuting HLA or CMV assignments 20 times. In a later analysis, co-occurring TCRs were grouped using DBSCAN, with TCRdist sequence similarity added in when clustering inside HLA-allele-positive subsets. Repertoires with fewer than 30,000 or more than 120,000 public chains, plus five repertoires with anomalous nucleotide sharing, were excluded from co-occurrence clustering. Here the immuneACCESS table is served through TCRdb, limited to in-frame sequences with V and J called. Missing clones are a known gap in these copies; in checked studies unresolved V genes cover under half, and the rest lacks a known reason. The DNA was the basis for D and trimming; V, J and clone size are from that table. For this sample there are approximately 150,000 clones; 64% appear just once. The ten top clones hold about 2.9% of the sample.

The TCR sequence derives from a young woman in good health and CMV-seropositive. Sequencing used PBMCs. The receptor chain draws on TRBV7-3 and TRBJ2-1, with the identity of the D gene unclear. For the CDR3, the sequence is CASSLGSAYNEQFF. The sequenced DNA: TGTGCCAGCAGCTTAGGTTCAGCCTACAATGAGCAGTTCTTC. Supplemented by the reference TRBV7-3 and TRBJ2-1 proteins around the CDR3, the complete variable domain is GAGVSQTPSNKVTEKGKYVELRCDPISGHTALYWYRQSLGQGPEFLIYFQGTGAADDSGLPNDRFFAVRPEGSVSTLKIQRTERGDSAVYLCASSLGSAYNEQFFGPGTRLTVL.